A single sample gave rise to the 7 T cell receptor beta chains below, sequenced in a study of T cells in Graves' hyperthyroidism and ophthalmopathy. Researchers took RNA transcripts and amplified the TCR beta CDR3 regions from them. The study used the HTBI primer set for a first-round RT-PCR of the TCR CDR3. Using its own MiXCR run on the multiplex PCR reads, TCRdb lists one record per CDR3 protein. The data contain fewer than 900,000 distinct CDR3 sequences, 15% to 20% of them singletons. The specimen was blood. The source is a woman in her fifties or sixties with Graves' hyperthyroidism that later progressed to Graves' ophthalmopathy.

V usage is TRBV20-1 and J usage is TRBJ1-2, with 7 bases fitting TRBD1. V lost 6 bases and J lost 5; bases outside the gene matches: 12. The germline V gene encodes CDR1 DFQATT and CDR2 SNEGSKA (reference sequence). CDR3 length: 14 amino acids. The CDR3 coding sequence is TGCAGTGCCACCCGGGGCAGGGGGAGATATGGCTACACCTTC. It encodes CSATRGRGRYGYTF.

This clonotype showed up just once. The gene calls are TRBV19 and TRBJ1-5; the match to TRBD1 covers 7 bases. The CDR3 runs to 14 residues. The junction had 6 bases not matched to a gene; V was cut back by 3 bases and J by 7 bases. Germline V lookup: CDR1 LNHDA, CDR2 SQIVND (reference sequence). As DNA, the CDR3 is TGTGCCAGTAGTATGGGTAGGGGGCACCAGCCCCAGCATTTT. Translation: CASSMGRGHQPQHF.

J is TRBJ1-3 and V is TRBV20-1; D not resolved. The CDR3 has 14 amino acids. V was pared by 0 bases and J by 0 bases, with 6 bases between. Germline CDR1 DFQATT, CDR2 SNEGSKA (reference sequence). The CDR3 protein is CSARDEISGNTIYF. The CDR3 DNA sequence: TGCAGTGCTAGAGATGAAATCTCTGGAAACACCATATATTTT.

The chain employs TRBV29-1 and TRBJ2-5, with 7 bases aligning to TRBD2. Germline loops: CDR1 SQVTM, CDR2 ANQGSEA. With V trimmed by 8 bases and J by 5 bases, 11 bases remained unmatched. The CDR3 has 13 amino acids. This CDR3 reads CSHQTDGRETQYF. The DNA of the CDR3 is TGCAGCCATCAGACCGACGGGAGGGAGACCCAGTACTTC.

This clonotype was counted ten times or more. This chain uses TRBV2 with TRBJ1-2, with a tentative D call TRBD1 (6 bases). The V gene lost 5 bases and the J gene lost 4 bases, with 14 bases spanning the gap. Germline V lookup: CDR1 SNHLY, CDR2 FYNNEI. The CDR3 has 14 amino acids. CDR3 in DNA: TGTGCCAGCAGTTTACAGGGAATTCGCTATGGCTACACCTTC. It specifies CASSLQGIRYGYTF.

This CDR3 is CASSFRGAGYEQYF. CDR3 DNA sequence: TGTGCCAGCAGCTTCAGGGGAGCGGGGTACGAGCAGTACTTC. V usage is TRBV7-6 and J usage is TRBJ2-7; D possibly corresponds to TRBD2 (7 bases). The CDR3 covers 14 residues. Germline CDR1 reads SGHVS; CDR2 reads FNYEAQ. Trimming stripped 3 bases from V and 4 bases from J, with 13 bases between. The whole variable domain, filled in from reference TRBV7-6 and TRBJ2-7, reads GAGVSQSPRYKVTKRGQDVALRCDPISGHVSLYWYRQALGQGPEFLTYFNYEAQQDKSGLPNDRFSAERPEGSISTLTIQRTEQRDSAMYRCASSFRGAGYEQYFGPGTRLTVT.

This clonotype was observed a handful of times. With a much larger clone just one base away, this may be a read error. V and J are TRBV12-3 or TRBV12-4 and TRBJ1-4, with 10 bases that match TRBD1. With 2 bases clipped from V and 6 bases from J, the junction kept 3 bases outside the gene matches. The CDR3 totals 15 residues. The CDR3 nucleotides are TGTGCCAGCAGTTTAATGGGACAGGGGCATGAAAAACTGTTTTTT. Protein sequence: CASSLMGQGHEKLFF.